The present T cell receptor (beta chain) was sequenced within a study of blood T cell repertoires in COVID-19. Study context: COVID-19 samples collected from the United States, Italy and Spain covered acute and convalescent phases.

Assay used: immunoSEQ multiplex PCR; TCRdb lists only in-frame clones, some missing. Of approximately 200,000 clones in the sample, roughly 80% were seen once. Individuals aged roughly 18 to 95 years were recruited from approximately 24 US areas. Recovered status applied to Cohort 3 donors who had two consecutive negative PCRs. It also applied to those with clearance or with symptom resolution. The CDR3 is 14 amino acids. V was trimmed by 8 bases and J by 1 base, leaving 9 bases between them. The V gene's germline CDR1 is SNHLY and CDR2 FYNNEI. This rearrangement joins TRBV2 to TRBJ2-6, with unresolved D. This TCR derives from a man between 40 and 49 years old who had recovered from COVID-19. Sequenced input: PBMCs or T cells enriched from blood (not recorded which). The CDR3 DNA follows: TGTGCCAGCCGCCAGGTGTCTGGGGCCAACGTCCTGACTTTC. Translation gives CASRQVSGANVLTF.